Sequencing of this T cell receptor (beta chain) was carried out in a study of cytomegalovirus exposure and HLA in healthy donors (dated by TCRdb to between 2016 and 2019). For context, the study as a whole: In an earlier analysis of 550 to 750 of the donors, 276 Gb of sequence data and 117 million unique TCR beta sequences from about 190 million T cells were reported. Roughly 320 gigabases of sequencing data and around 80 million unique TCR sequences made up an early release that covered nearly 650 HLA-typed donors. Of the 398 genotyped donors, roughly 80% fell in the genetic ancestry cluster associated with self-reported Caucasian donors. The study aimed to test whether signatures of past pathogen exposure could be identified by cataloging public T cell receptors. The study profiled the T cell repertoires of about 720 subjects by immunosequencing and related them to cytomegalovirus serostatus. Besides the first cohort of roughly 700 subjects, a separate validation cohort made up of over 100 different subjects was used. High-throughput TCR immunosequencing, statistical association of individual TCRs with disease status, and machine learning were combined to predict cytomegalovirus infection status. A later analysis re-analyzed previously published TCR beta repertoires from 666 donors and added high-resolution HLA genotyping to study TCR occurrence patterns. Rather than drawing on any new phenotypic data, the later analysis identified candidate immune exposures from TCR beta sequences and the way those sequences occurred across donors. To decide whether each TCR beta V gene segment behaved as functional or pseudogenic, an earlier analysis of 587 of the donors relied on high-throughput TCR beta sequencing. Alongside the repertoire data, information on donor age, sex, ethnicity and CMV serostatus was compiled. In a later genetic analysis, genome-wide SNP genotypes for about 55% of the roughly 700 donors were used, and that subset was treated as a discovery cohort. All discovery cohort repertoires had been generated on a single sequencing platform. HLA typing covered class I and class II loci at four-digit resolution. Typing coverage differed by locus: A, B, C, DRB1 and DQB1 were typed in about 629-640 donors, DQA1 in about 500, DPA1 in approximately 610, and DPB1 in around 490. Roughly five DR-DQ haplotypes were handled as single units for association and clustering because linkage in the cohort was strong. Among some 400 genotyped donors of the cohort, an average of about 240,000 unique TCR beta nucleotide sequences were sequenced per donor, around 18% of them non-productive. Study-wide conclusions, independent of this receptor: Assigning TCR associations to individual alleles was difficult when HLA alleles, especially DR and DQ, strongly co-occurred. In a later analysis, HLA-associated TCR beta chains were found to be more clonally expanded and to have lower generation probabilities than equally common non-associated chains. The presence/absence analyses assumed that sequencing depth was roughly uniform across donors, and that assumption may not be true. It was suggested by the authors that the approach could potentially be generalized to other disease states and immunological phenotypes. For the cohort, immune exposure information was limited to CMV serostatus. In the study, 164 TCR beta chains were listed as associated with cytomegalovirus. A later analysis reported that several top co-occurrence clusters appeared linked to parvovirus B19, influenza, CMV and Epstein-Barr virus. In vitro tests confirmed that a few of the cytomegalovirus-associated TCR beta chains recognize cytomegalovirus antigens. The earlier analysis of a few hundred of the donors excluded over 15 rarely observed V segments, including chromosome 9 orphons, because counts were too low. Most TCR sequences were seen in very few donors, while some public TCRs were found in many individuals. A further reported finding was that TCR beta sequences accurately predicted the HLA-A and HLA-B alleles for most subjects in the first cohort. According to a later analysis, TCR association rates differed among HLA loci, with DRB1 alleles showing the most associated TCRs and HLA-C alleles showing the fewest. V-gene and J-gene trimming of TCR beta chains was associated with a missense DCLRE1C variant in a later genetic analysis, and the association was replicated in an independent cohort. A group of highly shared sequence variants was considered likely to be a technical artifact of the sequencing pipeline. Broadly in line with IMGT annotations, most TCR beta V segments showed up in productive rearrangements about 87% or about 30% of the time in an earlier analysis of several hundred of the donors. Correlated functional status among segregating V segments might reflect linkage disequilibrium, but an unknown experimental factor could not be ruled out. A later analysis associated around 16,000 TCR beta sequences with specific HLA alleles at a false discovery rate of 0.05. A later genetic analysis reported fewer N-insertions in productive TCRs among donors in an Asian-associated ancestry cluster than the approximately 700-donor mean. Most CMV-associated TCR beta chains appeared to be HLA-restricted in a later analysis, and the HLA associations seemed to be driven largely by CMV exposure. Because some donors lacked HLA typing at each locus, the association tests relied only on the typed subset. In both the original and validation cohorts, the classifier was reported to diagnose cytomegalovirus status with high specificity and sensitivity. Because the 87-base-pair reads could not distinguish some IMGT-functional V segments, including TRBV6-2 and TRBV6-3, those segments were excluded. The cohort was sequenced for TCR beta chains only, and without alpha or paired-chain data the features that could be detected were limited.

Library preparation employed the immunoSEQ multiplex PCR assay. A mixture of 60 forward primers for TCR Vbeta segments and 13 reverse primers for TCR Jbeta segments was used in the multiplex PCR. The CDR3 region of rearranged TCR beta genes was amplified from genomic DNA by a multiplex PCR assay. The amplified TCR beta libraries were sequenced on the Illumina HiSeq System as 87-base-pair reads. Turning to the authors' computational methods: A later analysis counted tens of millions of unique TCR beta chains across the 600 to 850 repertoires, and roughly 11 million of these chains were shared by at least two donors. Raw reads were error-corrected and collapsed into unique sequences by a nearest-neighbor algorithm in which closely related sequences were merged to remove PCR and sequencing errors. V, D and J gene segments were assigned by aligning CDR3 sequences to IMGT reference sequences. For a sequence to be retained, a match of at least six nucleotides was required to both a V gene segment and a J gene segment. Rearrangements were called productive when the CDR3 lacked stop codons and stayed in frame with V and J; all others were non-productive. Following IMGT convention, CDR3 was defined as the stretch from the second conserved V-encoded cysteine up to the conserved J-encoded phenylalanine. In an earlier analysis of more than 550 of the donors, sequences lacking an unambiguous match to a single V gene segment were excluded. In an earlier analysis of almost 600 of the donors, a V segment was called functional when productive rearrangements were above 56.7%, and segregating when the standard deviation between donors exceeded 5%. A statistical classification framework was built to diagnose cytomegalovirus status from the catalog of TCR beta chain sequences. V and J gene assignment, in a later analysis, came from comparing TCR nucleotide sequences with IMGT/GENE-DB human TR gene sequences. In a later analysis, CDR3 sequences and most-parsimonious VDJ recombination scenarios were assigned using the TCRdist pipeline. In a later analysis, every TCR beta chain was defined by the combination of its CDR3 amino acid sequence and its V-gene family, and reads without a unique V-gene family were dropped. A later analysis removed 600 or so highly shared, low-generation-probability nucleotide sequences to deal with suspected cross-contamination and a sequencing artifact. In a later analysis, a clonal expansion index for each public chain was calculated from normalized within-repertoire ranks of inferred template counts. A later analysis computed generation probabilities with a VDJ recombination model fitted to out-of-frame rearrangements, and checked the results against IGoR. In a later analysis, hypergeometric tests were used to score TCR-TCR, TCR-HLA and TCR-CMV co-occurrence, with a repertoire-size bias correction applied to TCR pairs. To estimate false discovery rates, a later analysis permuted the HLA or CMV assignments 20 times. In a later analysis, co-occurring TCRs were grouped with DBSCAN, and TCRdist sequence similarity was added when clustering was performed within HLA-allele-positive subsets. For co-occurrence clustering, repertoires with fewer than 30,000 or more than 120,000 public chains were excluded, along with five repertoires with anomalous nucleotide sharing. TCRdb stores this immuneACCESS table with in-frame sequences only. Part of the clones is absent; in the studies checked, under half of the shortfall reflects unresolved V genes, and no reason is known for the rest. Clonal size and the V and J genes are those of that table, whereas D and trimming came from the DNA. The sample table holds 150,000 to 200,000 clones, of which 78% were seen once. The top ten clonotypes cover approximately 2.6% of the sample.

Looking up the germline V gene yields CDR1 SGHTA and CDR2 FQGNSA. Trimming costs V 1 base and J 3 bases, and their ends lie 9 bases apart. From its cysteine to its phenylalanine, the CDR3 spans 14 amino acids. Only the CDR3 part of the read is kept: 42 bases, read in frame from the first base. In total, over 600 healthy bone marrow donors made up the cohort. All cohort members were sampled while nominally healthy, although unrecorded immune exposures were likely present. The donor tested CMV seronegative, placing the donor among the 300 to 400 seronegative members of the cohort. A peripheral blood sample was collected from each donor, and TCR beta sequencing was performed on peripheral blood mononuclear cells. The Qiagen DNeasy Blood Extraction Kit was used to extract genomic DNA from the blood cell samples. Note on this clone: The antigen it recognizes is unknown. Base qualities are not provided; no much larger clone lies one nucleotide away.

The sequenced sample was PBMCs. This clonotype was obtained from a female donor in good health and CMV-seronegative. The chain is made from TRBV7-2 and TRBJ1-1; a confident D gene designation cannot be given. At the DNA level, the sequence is TGTGCCAGCAGCTTAGAAGGAGGGTACACTGAAGCTTTCTTT. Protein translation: CASSLEGGYTEAFF.